Listed here are 22 T cell receptor beta chains from one sample, sequenced in a study of neurological immune-mediated disorders. TCRdb re-called the 5' RACE reads with MiXCR, one entry per CDR3 protein. Of 67,000 or so distinct CDR3 sequences in the sample, roughly 13% were seen once. The time point was: longitudinal time-point 1 (baseline). The sequenced sample consisted of PBMCs. These receptors were collected from a female donor with HTLV-1-associated myelopathy (HAM/TSP).

The sample holds many counts of this clonotype. The rearrangement joins TRBV28 to TRBJ2-2; D not certain. The CDR3 has 14 amino acids. The germline gives CDR1 MDHEN, CDR2 SYDVKM. Trimming cost V 2 bases and J 6 bases, with 10 bases left between them. CDR3 residues: CASSLRKVAGELFF. CDR3 sequence (DNA): TGTGCCAGCAGTTTAAGAAAGGTTGCCGGGGAGCTGTTTTTT.

This clonotype was found many times. This chain joins TRBV7-2 and TRBJ2-3; maybe TRBD2 (5 bases). This CDR3 is built from 15 residues. V was shortened by 5 bases and J by 3 bases, with 15 bases between the two germline ends. The germline V gene has CDR1 SGHTA and CDR2 FQGNSA. The CDR3 DNA sequence: TGTGCCAGCAGCACCGACTGGGGAGCGACAGATACGCAGTATTTT. Translation gives CASSTDWGATDTQYF.

At least ten counts were recorded for this clonotype. The gene calls are TRBV20-1 and TRBJ2-1, with D tentatively TRBD2 (6 bases). Trimming pared 3 bases from V and 10 bases from J, leaving 19 bases between. Germline V lookup: CDR1 DFQATT, CDR2 SNEGSKA (reference sequence). The CDR3 consists of 14 residues. CDR3 sequence (DNA): TGCAGTGCTAGTTACCCGCGGGGAGCGTACGAGCAGTTCTTC. This codes for CSASYPRGAYEQFF.

This clonotype occurred many times. Compared with germline, one end of the junction differs, possibly owing to a read error. The CDR3 DNA reads as TGTGCCAGCAGTTACGCACTTCCGGGACAGGGTAATTTT. Translated, it gives CASSYALPGQGNF. The chain couples TRBV28 to TRBJ2-3, with 9 bases aligning to TRBD1. The germline V gene encodes CDR1 MDHEN and CDR2 SYDVKM. CDR3 length: 13 residues.

This clonotype was detected ten times or more. The rearrangement uses TRBV20-1 and TRBJ2-3, with 8 positions matching TRBD1. There are 12 residues in the CDR3. Germline CDR1 reads DFQATT; CDR2 reads SNEGSKA (reference sequence). DNA of the CDR3: TGCACTCTGCCAGGGGGCGGAGATACGCAGTATTTT. Translating gives CTLPGGGDTQYF.

This clonotype was recorded many times. V gene TRBV7-3 combines with J gene TRBJ2-1; 9 bases fit TRBD2. The CDR3 contains 15 residues. Germline V gene sequence: CDR1 SGHTA, CDR2 FQGTGA. The trim removed 5 bases at V and 2 bases at J, leaving 4 bases unmatched. CDR3 DNA: TGTGCCAGCAGCCGAGTAGCGGGGGCCTACAATGAGCAGTTCTTC. It is translated as CASSRVAGAYNEQFF. The full variable domain, rest sourced from reference TRBV7-3 and TRBJ2-1, is GAGVSQTPSNKVTEKGKYVELRCDPISGHTALYWYRQSLGQGPEFLIYFQGTGAADDSGLPNDRFFAVRPEGSVSTLKIQRTERGDSAVYLCASSRVAGAYNEQFFGPGTRLTVL.

This clonotype was recorded at least ten times. The V gene is TRBV27, the J gene TRBJ1-3; 7 positions match TRBD1. J gave up 4 bases and V 4 bases, and 7 bases lay outside the gene matches. The CDR3 loop spans 15 amino acids. Per germline, CDR1 MNHEY and CDR2 SMNVEV (reference sequence). CDR3 region: CASSSKGARGNTIYF. DNA of the CDR3: TGTGCCAGCAGTTCGAAGGGGGCGCGAGGAAACACCATATATTTT.

There are many counts of this clonotype. The gene calls are TRBV28 and TRBJ2-7; a possible D gene is TRBD1 (6 bases). V lost 4 bases to trimming and J lost 5 bases, with 9 bases between them. Germline V CDR1 and CDR2: MDHEN, SYDVKM. The CDR3 is 12 amino acids. This chain's CDR3 is CASSYRANEQYF. The CDR3 DNA follows: TGTGCCAGCAGTTACAGGGCCAACGAGCAGTACTTC.

This rearrangement joins TRBV5-1 to TRBJ2-1; D might be TRBD1 or TRBD2, each matching 6 bases. The germline CDR1 and CDR2 sequences are SGHRS and YFSETQ. V dropped 0 bases and J dropped 3 bases, with 13 bases sitting between them. This CDR3 is 16 amino acids long. The CDR3 reads CASSLGVGGVYNEQFF. For the CDR3, the DNA is TGCGCCAGCAGCTTGGGTGTGGGGGGCGTCTACAATGAGCAGTTCTTC.

This chain connects TRBV20-1 to TRBJ2-3, with 7 positions matching TRBD1. From germline, CDR1 is DFQATT and CDR2 SNEGSKA (reference sequence). V shed 6 bases and J 2 bases; nucleotides not matched to a gene: 5. The CDR3 contains 13 residues. CDR3 region: CSAATGNTDTQYF. The CDR3 DNA is TGCAGTGCCGCGACAGGGAACACAGATACGCAGTATTTT.

The sample holds a few counts of this clonotype. CDR3 nucleotide sequence: TGTGCCAGCAGCTTAATGAGGGGGGATTCCGGTGAAAAACTGTTTTTT. This encodes CASSLMRGDSGEKLFF. The chain joins TRBV11-2 to TRBJ1-4; D is possibly TRBD1 (6 bases). The V and J ends lost 2 bases and 7 bases respectively, with 17 bases between them. Germline CDR1 is SGHAT and CDR2 is FQNNGV. The CDR3 contains 16 residues.

This clonotype was detected many times. The V and J genes are TRBV20-1 and TRBJ1-6; D is uncertain. The CDR3 is made up of 13 amino acids. Trimming removed 3 bases at V and 9 bases at J, with 12 bases between. Germline assignment: CDR1 DFQATT and CDR2 SNEGSKA (reference sequence). The CDR3 region has the DNA TGCAGTGCTAGGTCCGGGATAGGTTCACCCCTCCACTTT. Protein product: CSARSGIGSPLHF.

The sample holds many counts of this clonotype. The J gene is TRBJ2-1, the V gene TRBV27, with 7 bases matching TRBD2. The length of the CDR3 is 15 residues. Germline-derived CDR1 and CDR2 are MNHEY and SMNVEV (reference sequence). V lost 6 bases and J lost 0; bases outside the gene matches: 5. The CDR3 DNA is TGTGCCAGCAGGATCGGGACTATCTCCTACAATGAGCAGTTCTTC. Translation: CASRIGTISYNEQFF.

This chain uses TRBV28 with TRBJ1-5, with D perhaps TRBD1 (5 bases). The germline V gene encodes CDR1 MDHEN and CDR2 SYDVKM. Trimming pared 5 bases from V and 2 bases from J, leaving 10 bases between. CDR3 length: 14 amino acids. The CDR3 DNA reads as TGTGCCAGCAGTCTCGGGGGGGGCAATCAGCCCCAGCATTTT. Residues: CASSLGGGNQPQHF.

This clonotype was recorded at least ten times. This chain links TRBV4-2 with TRBJ2-2, with D maybe TRBD1 (6 bases). CDR1 and CDR2 (germline): LGHNA, YNFKEQ. The CDR3 is made up of 16 amino acids. Trimming pared 0 bases from V and 3 bases from J, leaving 11 bases between. The CDR3 region has the DNA TGTGCCAGCAGCCAAGACAGGGGAAAAGACACCGGGGAGCTGTTTTTT. Its protein product is CASSQDRGKDTGELFF.

This clonotype was seen ten or more times. The chain joins TRBV5-8 to TRBJ1-2; D is possibly TRBD1 (5 bases). Germline V gene data show CDR1 as SGHTS and CDR2 as YDEGEE. With 3 bases removed from V and 3 bases from J, the gap between germline ends came to 15 bases. The length of the CDR3 is 15 residues. CDR3 coding DNA: TGTGCCAGCAGCTCTCCGGGGACGCCTGACTATGGCTACACCTTC. Amino acids: CASSSPGTPDYGYTF.

This clonotype was recorded at least ten times. One end of the junction fails to match germline, which may point to a read error. The chain employs TRBV5-1 and TRBJ2-7; 9 nucleotides align to TRBD2. CDR1 and CDR2 from the germline V gene are SGHRS and YFSETQ. This CDR3 is built from 13 residues. CDR3 amino acids: CASSRLAEDRPNF. The CDR3 nucleotides are TGCGCCAGCAGCCGACTAGCGGAAGACCGTCCGAACTTC. The full variable domain, in which reference TRBV5-1 and TRBJ2-7 provide the parts outside the CDR3, is KAGVTQTPRYLIKTRGQQVTLSCSPISGHRSVSWYQQTPGQGLQFLFEYFSETQRNKGNFPGRFSGRQFSNSRSEMNVSTLELGDSALYLCASSRLAEDRPNFGPGTRLTVT.

This clonotype was seen many times. The rearrangement links TRBV12-3 or TRBV12-4 to TRBJ2-5, with TRBD2 matching over 7 bases. V gave up 3 bases and J gave up 1 base; unmatched junction bases: 2. The CDR3 is made up of 14 amino acids. CDR3 protein: CASSFSGGQETQYF. Here the CDR3 DNA reads TGTGCCAGCAGTTTCTCGGGGGGCCAAGAGACCCAGTACTTC.

This clonotype has a count of ten or more. The V and J genes are TRBV5-1 and TRBJ2-7; D gene unclear. Germline V lookup: CDR1 SGHRS, CDR2 YFSETQ. The CDR3 runs to 14 residues. The V and J ends lost 4 bases and 3 bases respectively, with 14 bases between them. The CDR3 DNA is TGCGCCAGCAGCCTCTCTGGACCCGTCTACGAGCAGTACTTC. Residues: CASSLSGPVYEQYF.

V is TRBV18 and J is TRBJ2-7, with D hard to call. The length of the CDR3 is 13 residues. Looked up from germline, CDR1 is KGHSH and CDR2 is LQKENI. The V end lost 0 bases, the J end lost 0 bases, and 3 bases lay between the germline ends. The CDR3 DNA reads TGTGCCAGCTCACCACCTAGCTCCTACGAGCAGTACTTC. Its translation is CASSPPSSYEQYF.

This clonotype was seen a few times. The chain links TRBV10-3 to TRBJ2-7; D is undetermined. The germline CDR1 and CDR2 sequences are ENHRY and SYGVKD. The V end lost 4 bases, the J end lost 3 bases, and 16 bases lay between the germline ends. The length of the CDR3 is 15 residues. The CDR3 coding sequence is TGTGCCATCAGTGGGTCTCGTGCAGCCATCTACGAGCAGTACTTC. This translates into CAISGSRAAIYEQYF.

This clonotype was counted many times. J is TRBJ2-7 and V is TRBV20-1, with no clear D. V lost 5 bases and J 4 bases, leaving 9 bases between the germline ends. This CDR3 spans 11 amino acids. CDR1 and CDR2 (germline): DFQATT, SNEGSKA (reference sequence). Here the CDR3 reads CSAGRLYEQYF. Here the CDR3 DNA reads TGCAGTGCTGGCAGGTTGTACGAGCAGTACTTC.